This T cell receptor (beta chain) was sequenced in a study of beta chain features in type 1 diabetes. Study observations and caveats: TCRB CDR3 length was moderately but significantly reduced in all four CD4+ subsets of Type 1 diabetes patients.

This clone was observed a few times. The antigen is not known. As every portion of the isolated RNA was reverse transcribed, the sequencing read expressed TCRB transcripts. Profiled with immunoSEQ multiplex PCR; TCRdb holds only in-frame clones, not every one. The repertoire holds 600,000 to 750,000 clones, approximately 13% seen once, with more than 0.09% in the top ten. Populations isolated by sorting all had purity greater than 95%. Sequencing input: naive CD4+ T cells from blood. The receptor comes from a man aged 25-45 years with type 1 diabetes.

The DNA of the CDR3 is TGTGCCAGCAGCCAATTATTACTAGCGGACAGCACAGATACGCAGTATTTT. It encodes CASSQLLLADSTDTQYF. V is TRBV4-2 and J is TRBJ2-3; 8 positions agree with TRBD2. This CDR3 is 17 amino acids long. Germline-derived CDR1 and CDR2 are LGHNA and YNFKEQ. Trimming removed 2 bases from V and 0 bases from J; junction bases left unmatched: 7.